The 5 T cell receptor beta chains given below trace back to one sample, sequenced in a study of blood T cell repertoires in COVID-19. The repertoire was sequenced with immunoSEQ multiplex PCR; TCRdb's copy has only in-frame clones and lacks some. The data contain approximately 120,000 clones, 70% to 80% of them seen just once; the ten biggest clones take up about 40%. Input material: peripheral blood. The receptor set was obtained from a middle-aged man with active or convalescent COVID-19.

This chain uses TRBV19 with TRBJ1-6; D not certain. The CDR3 runs 17 residues. V was trimmed by 6 bases and J by 9 bases, leaving 24 bases between them. Germline V gene data show CDR1 as LNHDA and CDR2 as SQIVND (reference sequence). This chain's CDR3 is CASSLAGEFLEGSPLHF. In nucleotides, the CDR3 is TGTGCCAGTAGCCTAGCGGGAGAATTCCTAGAGGGTTCACCCCTCCACTTT.

A few counts support this clone. This rearrangement joins TRBV3-1 (or the pseudogene TRBV3-2) to TRBJ2-7; possibly TRBD2 for D (6 bases). Germline V lookup: CDR1 LGHDT, CDR2 YNNKEL (reference sequence). The CDR3 loop spans 13 amino acids. V lost 4 bases to trimming and J lost 3 bases, with 10 bases between them. CDR3 amino acids: CASSLMRGYEQYF. The CDR3 bases are TGTGCCAGCAGCCTCATGCGGGGCTACGAGCAGTACTTC.

The chain links TRBV18 to TRBJ2-7; 9 bases line up with TRBD1. CDR1 KGHSH and CDR2 LQKENI come from the germline V gene. There are 16 residues in the CDR3. The trim removed 2 bases at V and 5 bases at J, leaving 10 bases unmatched. CDR3 bases: TGTGCCAGCTCACCAGACTCGGGACAGGGTCACCACGAGCAGTACTTC. The encoded protein is CASSPDSGQGHHEQYF.

In its sample, this clone was seen once. J is TRBJ1-1 and V is TRBV28, with 7 nucleotides matching TRBD1. Germline-derived CDR1 and CDR2 are MDHEN and SYDVKM. Trimming at V came to 2 bases and at J to 1 base, leaving 7 bases not matched to a gene. This CDR3 is built from 16 residues. For the CDR3, the DNA is TGTGCCAGCAGTTTAATCGGGAGACAGGGGAACACTGAAGCTTTCTTT. Residues: CASSLIGRQGNTEAFF.

The V and J genes are TRBV11-3 and TRBJ2-5; 7 bases are shared with TRBD2. The V gene's germline CDR1 is SGHNT and CDR2 YENEEA. Unmatched junction bases numbered 1, after V lost 6 bases and J lost 3 bases. This CDR3 is 12 amino acids long. CDR3 amino acids: CASRLAKETQYF. Here the CDR3 DNA reads TGTGCCAGCAGACTAGCGAAAGAGACCCAGTACTTC.